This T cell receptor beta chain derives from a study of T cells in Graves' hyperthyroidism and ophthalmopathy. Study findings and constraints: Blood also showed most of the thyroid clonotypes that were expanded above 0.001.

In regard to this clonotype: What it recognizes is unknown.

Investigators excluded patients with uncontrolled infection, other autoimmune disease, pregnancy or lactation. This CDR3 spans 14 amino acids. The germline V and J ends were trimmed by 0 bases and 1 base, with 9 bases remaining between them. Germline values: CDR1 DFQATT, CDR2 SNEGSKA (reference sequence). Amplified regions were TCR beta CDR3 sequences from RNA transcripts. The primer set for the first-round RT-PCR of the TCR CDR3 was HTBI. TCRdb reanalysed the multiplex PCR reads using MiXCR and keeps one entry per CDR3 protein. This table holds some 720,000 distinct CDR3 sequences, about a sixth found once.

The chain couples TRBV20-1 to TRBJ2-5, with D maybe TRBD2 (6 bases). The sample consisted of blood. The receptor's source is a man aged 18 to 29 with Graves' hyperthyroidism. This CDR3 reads CSARDWRGQETQYF. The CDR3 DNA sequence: TGCAGTGCTAGAGATTGGCGGGGCCAAGAGACCCAGTACTTC.